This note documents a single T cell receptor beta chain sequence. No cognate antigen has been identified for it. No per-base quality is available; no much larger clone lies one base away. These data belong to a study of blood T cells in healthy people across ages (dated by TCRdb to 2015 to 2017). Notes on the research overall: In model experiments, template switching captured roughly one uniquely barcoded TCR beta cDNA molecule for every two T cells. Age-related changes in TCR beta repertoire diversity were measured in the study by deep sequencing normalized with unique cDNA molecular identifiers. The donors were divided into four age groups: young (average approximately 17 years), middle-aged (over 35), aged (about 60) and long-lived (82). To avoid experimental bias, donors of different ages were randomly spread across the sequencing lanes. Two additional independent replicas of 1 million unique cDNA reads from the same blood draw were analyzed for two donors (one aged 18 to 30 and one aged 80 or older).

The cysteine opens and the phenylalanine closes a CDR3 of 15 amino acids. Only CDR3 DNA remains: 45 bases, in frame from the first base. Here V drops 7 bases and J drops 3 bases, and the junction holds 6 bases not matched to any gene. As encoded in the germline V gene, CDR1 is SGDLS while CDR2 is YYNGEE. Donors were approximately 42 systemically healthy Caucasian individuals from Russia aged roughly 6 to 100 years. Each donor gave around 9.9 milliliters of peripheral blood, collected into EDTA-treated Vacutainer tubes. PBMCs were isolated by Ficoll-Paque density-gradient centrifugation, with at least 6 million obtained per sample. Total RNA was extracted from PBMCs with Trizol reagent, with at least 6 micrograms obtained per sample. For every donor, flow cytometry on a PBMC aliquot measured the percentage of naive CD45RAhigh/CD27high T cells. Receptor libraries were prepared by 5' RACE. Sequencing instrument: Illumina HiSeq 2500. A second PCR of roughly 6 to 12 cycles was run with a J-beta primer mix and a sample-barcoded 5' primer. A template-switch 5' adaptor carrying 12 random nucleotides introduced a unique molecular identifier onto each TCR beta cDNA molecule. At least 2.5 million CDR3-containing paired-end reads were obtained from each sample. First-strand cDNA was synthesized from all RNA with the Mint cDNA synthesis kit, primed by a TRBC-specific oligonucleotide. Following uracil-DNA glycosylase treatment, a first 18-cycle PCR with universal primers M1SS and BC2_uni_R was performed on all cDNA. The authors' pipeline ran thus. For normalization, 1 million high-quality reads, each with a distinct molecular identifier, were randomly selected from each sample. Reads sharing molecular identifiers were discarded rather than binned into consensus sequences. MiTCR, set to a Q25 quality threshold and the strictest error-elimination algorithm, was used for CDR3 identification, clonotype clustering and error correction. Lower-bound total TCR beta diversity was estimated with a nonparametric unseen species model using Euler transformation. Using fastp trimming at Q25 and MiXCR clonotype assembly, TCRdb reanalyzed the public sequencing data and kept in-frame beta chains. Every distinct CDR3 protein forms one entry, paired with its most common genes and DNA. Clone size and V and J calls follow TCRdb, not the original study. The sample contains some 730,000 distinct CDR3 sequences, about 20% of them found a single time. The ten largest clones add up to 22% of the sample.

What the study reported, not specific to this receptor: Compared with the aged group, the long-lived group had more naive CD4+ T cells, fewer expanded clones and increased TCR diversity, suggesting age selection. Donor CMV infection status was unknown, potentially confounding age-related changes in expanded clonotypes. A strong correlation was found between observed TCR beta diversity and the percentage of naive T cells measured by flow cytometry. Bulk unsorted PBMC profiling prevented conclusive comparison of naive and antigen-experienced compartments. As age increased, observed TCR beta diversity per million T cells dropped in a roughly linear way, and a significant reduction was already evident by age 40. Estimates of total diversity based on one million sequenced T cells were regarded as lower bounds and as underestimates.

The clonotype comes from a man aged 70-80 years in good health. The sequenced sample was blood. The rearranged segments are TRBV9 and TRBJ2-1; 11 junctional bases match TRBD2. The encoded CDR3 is CASCTTSGGYNEQFF. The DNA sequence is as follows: TGTGCCAGCTGTACCACTAGCGGGGGCTACAATGAGCAGTTCTTC.